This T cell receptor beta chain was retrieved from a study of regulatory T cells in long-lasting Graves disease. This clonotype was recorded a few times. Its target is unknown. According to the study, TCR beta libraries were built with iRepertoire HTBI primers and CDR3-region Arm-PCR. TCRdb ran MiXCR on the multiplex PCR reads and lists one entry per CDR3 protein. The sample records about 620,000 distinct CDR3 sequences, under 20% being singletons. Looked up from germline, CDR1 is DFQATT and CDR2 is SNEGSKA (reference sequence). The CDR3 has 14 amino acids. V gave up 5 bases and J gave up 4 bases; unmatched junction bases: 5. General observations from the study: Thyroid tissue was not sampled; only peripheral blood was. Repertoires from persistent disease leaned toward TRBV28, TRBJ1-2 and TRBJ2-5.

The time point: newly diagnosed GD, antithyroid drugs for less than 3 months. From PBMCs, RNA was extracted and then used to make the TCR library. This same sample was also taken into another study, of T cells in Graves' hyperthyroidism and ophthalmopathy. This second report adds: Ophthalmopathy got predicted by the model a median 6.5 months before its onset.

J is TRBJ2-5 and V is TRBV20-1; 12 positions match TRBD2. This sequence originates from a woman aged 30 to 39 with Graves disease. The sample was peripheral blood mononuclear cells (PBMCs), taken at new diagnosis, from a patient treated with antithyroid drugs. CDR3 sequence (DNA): TGCAGTGCTGTGACTAGCGGGAGAGCAGAGACCCAGTACTTC. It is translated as CSAVTSGRAETQYF.